These 14 T cell receptor beta chains came from one sample sequenced in a study of T cell repertoires in cytomegalovirus infection. Each CDR3 protein is one row after TCRdb ran MiXCR on the reads. The sample consists of a few hundred thousand distinct CDR3 sequences, about 15% of them appearing once. Material: CD8+ T cells from PBMCs. Receptors originate from a human donor in good health (CMV status not recorded). Some clones in this sample may be carry-over from other donors' samples.

The table lists this clonotype with many counts. The rearrangement uses TRBV7-2 and TRBJ2-1; D remains ambiguous. Germline assignment: CDR1 SGHTA and CDR2 FQGNSA. V dropped 5 bases and J dropped 7 bases, with 9 bases sitting between them. The CDR3 length is 12 residues. This CDR3 reads CASSAVGNEQFF. The CDR3 DNA reads TGTGCCAGCAGCGCAGTGGGGAATGAGCAGTTCTTC. Drawing the rest from reference TRBV7-2 and TRBJ2-1, the complete variable domain is GAGVSQSPSNKVTEKGKDVELRCDPISGHTALYWYRQSLGQGLEFLIYFQGNSAPDKSGLPSDRFSAERTGGSVSTLTIQRTQQEDSAVYLCASSAVGNEQFFGPGTRLTVL.

In its sample, this clonotype was seen a few times. The chain uses TRBV6-5 and TRBJ1-1; no reliable D call. CDR3 length: 16 amino acids. Germline V lookup: CDR1 MNHEY, CDR2 SVGAGI. Trimming took off 7 bases at V and 1 base at J, with 19 bases between the two ends. CDR3 loop: CASTNTGGGSNTEAFF. The CDR3 DNA reads as TGTGCCAGCACCAATACGGGTGGCGGGTCGAACACTGAAGCTTTCTTT.

This chain connects TRBV12-3 or TRBV12-4 to TRBJ1-6, with TRBD1 matching 8 bases. Trimming took 3 bases from V and 6 from J; bases not matched to a gene: 13. CDR3 size: 18 residues. Here the CDR3 reads CASSFWTGLGPGNSPLHF. Written as DNA, the CDR3 is TGTGCCAGCAGTTTTTGGACAGGGTTGGGCCCTGGTAATTCACCCCTCCACTTT.

The chain recombines TRBV5-1 with TRBJ2-5; 8 bases are a match to TRBD2. This CDR3 contains 16 residues. Germline V lookup: CDR1 SGHRS, CDR2 YFSETQ. The V segment lost 4 bases and the J segment 5 bases; nucleotides outside the gene matches: 13. The CDR3 spells CASSPIIAGKEETQYF. CDR3 DNA sequence: TGCGCCAGCAGCCCTATTATAGCGGGGAAAGAGGAGACCCAGTACTTC.

This clonotype was found many times. The chain has TRBV7-6 and TRBJ1-1; the D gene is possibly TRBD1 (5 bases). The CDR3 runs to 14 residues. V gave up 9 bases and J gave up 0 bases, with 14 bases separating them. Germline CDR1 SGHVS, CDR2 FNYEAQ. The CDR3 DNA follows: TGTGCCAGTCTAGGGGCGCCACTGAACACTGAAGCTTTCTTT. The encoded protein is CASLGAPLNTEAFF.

This clonotype was recorded many times. The chain links TRBV10-3 to TRBJ2-7; D not certain. The CDR3 extends over 13 amino acids. The ends were cut back, 2 bases at V and 1 base at J, with 6 bases in the middle. The germline gives CDR1 ENHRY, CDR2 SYGVKD. CDR3 nucleotides: TGTGCCATCAGTGAGGAGGTATCCTACGAGCAGTACTTC. Its translation: CAISEEVSYEQYF.

This clonotype was recorded many times. The genes are TRBV18 and TRBJ2-5; D gene unclear. The CDR3 runs 12 residues. Trimming took 5 bases from V and 1 from J, leaving 5 bases between them. CDR1 KGHSH and CDR2 LQKENI come from the germline V gene. CDR3 DNA sequence: TGTGCCAGCTCAACCCTCCAAGAGACCCAGTACTTC. Translating it yields CASSTLQETQYF. The full variable domain, rest sourced from reference TRBV18 and TRBJ2-5, is NAGVMQNPRHLVRRRGQEARLRCSPMKGHSHVYWYRQLPEEGLKFMVYLQKENIIDESGMPKERFSAEFPKEGPSILRIQQVVRGDSAAYFCASSTLQETQYFGPGTRLLVL.

This clonotype has just a few counts. The CDR3 DNA follows: TGTGCCAGCAGTATTAGCGGGGGGTTCGATGAGCAGTTCTTC. Translating it yields CASSISGGFDEQFF. The chain employs TRBV7-3 and TRBJ2-1; 10 nucleotides align to TRBD2. The CDR3 consists of 14 residues. The junction had 7 bases not matched to a gene; V was cut back by 6 bases and J by 8 bases. The germline gives CDR1 SGHTA, CDR2 FQGTGA.

V and J are TRBV6-2 or TRBV6-3 and TRBJ2-2; TRBD1 matches 7 bases. The CDR3 runs to 16 residues. Losses at the gene ends were 2 bases for V and 4 bases for J; bases not matched to a gene: 7. Germline V lookup: CDR1 MNHEY, CDR2 SVGEGT. CDR3 residues: CASSYPGQLSTGELFF. The CDR3 DNA sequence: TGTGCCAGCAGTTACCCGGGACAGCTTTCCACCGGGGAGCTGTTTTTT.

A single count supports this clonotype. A read error may produce the germline difference seen at one junction end. The genes are TRBV24-1 and TRBJ2-3; 9 nucleotides align to TRBD1. Germline CDR1 and CDR2: KGHDR and SFDVKD. The CDR3 runs 18 residues. CDR3 protein: CSTSDLPGQGFGTDTQYF. For the CDR3, the DNA is TGTTCCACCAGTGATTTGCCGGGACAGGGATTTGGCACAGATACGCAGTATTTT.

V is TRBV27 and J is TRBJ2-7; 9 bases line up with TRBD1. The germline gives CDR1 MNHEY, CDR2 SMNVEV (reference sequence). The V gene end was trimmed by 3 bases and the J gene end by 3 bases; junction bases not matched to a gene: 6. The CDR3 has 15 residues. CDR3: CASSLGQGRVYEQYF. As DNA, the CDR3 is TGTGCCAGCAGTTTGGGACAGGGACGGGTCTACGAGCAGTACTTC.

This clonotype has just a few counts. The J gene is TRBJ2-7, the V gene TRBV29-1; 8 nucleotides match TRBD1. J lost 4 bases, V lost 7 bases, and 9 bases had no gene match. Germline-derived CDR1 and CDR2 are SQVTM and ANQGSEA. This CDR3 comprises 13 residues. This chain's CDR3 is CSAGQGVGYEQYF. CDR3 nucleotide sequence: TGCAGCGCTGGACAGGGCGTCGGGTACGAGCAGTACTTC.

The chain carries TRBV28 and TRBJ2-3; D unclear. Germline assignment: CDR1 MDHEN and CDR2 SYDVKM. The V end lost 9 bases, the J end lost 1 base, and 11 bases lay between the germline ends. The CDR3 consists of 13 residues. The CDR3 sequence is CASALRGTDTQYF. CDR3 bases: TGTGCCAGTGCACTTCGCGGCACAGATACGCAGTATTTT.

V usage is TRBV5-4 and J usage is TRBJ2-1; 10 bases fit TRBD2. The CDR3 is made up of 18 amino acids. Germline-derived CDR1 and CDR2 are SGHNT and YYREEE (reference sequence). The V and J ends lost 1 base and 3 bases, in that order; junction bases with no gene match: 10. The CDR3 sequence: CASSLFPSGGAHYNEQFF. The CDR3 DNA is TGTGCCAGCAGCTTGTTTCCTAGCGGGGGAGCCCACTACAATGAGCAGTTCTTC.